This TCR beta chain appears in the sequencing data of a study of cytomegalovirus exposure and HLA in healthy donors. Study conclusions and caveats: In vitro testing confirmed a few CMV-associated chains as specific for CMV antigens. The investigators catalogued about 170 TCR beta chains as cytomegalovirus-associated. It was found in a later analysis that first-cohort TCR clusters tended to co-occur in the 120 validation repertoires.

Concerning this clone itself: Its matching antigen is unknown.

Germline assignment: CDR1 LNHNV and CDR2 YYDKDF (reference sequence). Germline trimming cut 5 bases from V and 9 bases from J; bases unmatched to any gene: 7. The length of the CDR3 is 12 residues. Assay used: immunoSEQ multiplex PCR; TCRdb lists only in-frame clones, some missing. The profile shows about 130,000 clones, 80% to 90% of them singletons. The sample consisted of PBMCs. The chain uses TRBV15 and TRBJ2-7, with 7 bases aligning to TRBD2. The origin of this receptor is a woman between 18 and 29 years old in good health and CMV-seropositive. CDR3 protein: CATSRQRGAQYF. DNA of the CDR3: TGTGCCACCAGCCGCCAGCGGGGTGCGCAGTACTTC.